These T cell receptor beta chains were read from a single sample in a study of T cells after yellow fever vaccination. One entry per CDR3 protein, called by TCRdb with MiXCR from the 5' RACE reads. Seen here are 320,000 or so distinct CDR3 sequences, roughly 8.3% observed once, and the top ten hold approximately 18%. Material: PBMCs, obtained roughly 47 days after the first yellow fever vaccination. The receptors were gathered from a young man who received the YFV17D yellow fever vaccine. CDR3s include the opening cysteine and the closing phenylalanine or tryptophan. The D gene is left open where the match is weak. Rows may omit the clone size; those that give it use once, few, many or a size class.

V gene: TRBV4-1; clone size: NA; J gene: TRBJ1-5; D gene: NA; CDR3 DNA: TGCGCCAGCAGCCTCACCCGCTTCAGGGAAATGGACAATCAGCCCCAGCATTTT; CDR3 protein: CASSLTRFREMDNQPQHF
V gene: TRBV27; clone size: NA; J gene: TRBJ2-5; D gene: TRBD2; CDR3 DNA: TGTGCCAGCAGTTTCTCTCGCGGGGGGCCAACAAAGTACCAAGAGACCCAGTACTTC; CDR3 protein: CASSFSRGGPTKYQETQYF
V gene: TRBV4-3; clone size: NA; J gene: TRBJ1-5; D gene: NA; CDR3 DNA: TGCGCCAGCAGCCAAGATCGAGGGGTGGGTCAGCCCCAGCATTTT; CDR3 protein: CASSQDRGVGQPQHF
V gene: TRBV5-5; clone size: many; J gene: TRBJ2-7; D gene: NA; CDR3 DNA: TGTGCCAGCAGCTTCGCGAACGGGGACGAGCAGTACTTC; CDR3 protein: CASSFANGDEQYF
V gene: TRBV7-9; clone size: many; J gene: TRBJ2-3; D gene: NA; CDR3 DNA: TGTGCCAGCAGCCCAGGGACGCTACTCTCCACAGATACGCAGTATTTT; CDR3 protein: CASSPGTLLSTDTQYF
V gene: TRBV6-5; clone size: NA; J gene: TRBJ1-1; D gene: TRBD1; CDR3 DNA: TGTGCCAGCAGTTCTTGGACAGGGGGGAACACTGAAGCTTTCTTT; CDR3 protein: CASSSWTGGNTEAFF
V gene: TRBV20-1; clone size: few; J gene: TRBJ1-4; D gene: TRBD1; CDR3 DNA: TGCAGTGCTTACGGGACAGCTAATGAAAAACTGTTTTTT; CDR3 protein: CSAYGTANEKLFF
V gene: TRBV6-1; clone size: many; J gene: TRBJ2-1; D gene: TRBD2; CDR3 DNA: TGTGCCAGCAGTACCCGGGATAGCGGGTACAATGAGCAGTTCTTC; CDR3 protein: CASSTRDSGYNEQFF
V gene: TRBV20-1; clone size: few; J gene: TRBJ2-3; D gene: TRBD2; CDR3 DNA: TGCAGTGCTAAGGCGGCAGCGGGGGGCACAGATACGCAGTATTTT; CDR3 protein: CSAKAAAGGTDTQYF
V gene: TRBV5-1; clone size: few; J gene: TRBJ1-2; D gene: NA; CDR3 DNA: TGCGCCAGCAGCTTGGGGCAGGGACGTGGCTACACCTTC; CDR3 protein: CASSLGQGRGYTF